Presented here are 12 T cell receptor beta chains from one specimen sequenced in a study of beta chain features in type 1 diabetes. These receptors have no identified antigens. Study conclusions and caveats: Type 1 diabetes patients showed a moderate but significant shortening of TCRB CDR3s in all four CD4+ subsets.

Expressed TCRB transcripts got sequenced, as all isolated RNA was reverse transcribed. Produced via immunoSEQ multiplex PCR; TCRdb's table is partial and in-frame only. The profile covers some 640,000 clones, with around 15% appearing a single time and roughly 0.04% taken by the ten largest. The sample consisted of naive CD4+ T cells from blood. These receptors all come from a man younger than 30 with type 1 diabetes.

This clone turned up a few times. The chain combines TRBV7-9 with TRBJ2-7, with D maybe TRBD1 (6 bases). V dropped 5 bases and J dropped 9 bases, with 14 bases sitting between them. Germline assignment: CDR1 SEHNR and CDR2 FQNEAQ (reference sequence). This CDR3 is 12 amino acids long. This CDR3 is CASSAGTFGQYF. The CDR3 nucleotides are TGTGCCAGCAGCGCAGGGACATTCGGGCAGTACTTC.

The chain combines TRBV30 with TRBJ1-6; perhaps TRBD1 as D (6 bases). Between the trimmed V and J ends, which lost 3 bases and 8 bases, there was a span of 14 bases. This CDR3 is built from 14 residues. The germline V gene has CDR1 GTSNPN and CDR2 SVGIG (reference sequence). CDR3 nucleotides: TGTGCCTGGAGGTGGGAGACAGGCTATTCACCCCTCCACTTT. Translation: CAWRWETGYSPLHF.

There are a few counts of this clone. The chain links TRBV2 to TRBJ2-1; possibly TRBD1 for D (6 bases). Germline CDR1 is SNHLY and CDR2 is FYNNEI. V lost 3 bases and J 9 bases, leaving 9 bases between the germline ends. The CDR3 spans 12 residues. The CDR3 loop is CASSDSRGEQFF. DNA of the CDR3: TGTGCCAGCAGTGATTCCAGGGGTGAGCAGTTCTTC.

In its sample, this clone was seen a few times. This sequence joins TRBV9 and TRBJ2-7, with 7 bases identical to TRBD2. Looked up from germline, CDR1 is SGDLS and CDR2 is YYNGEE. The junction had 7 bases not matched to a gene; V was cut back by 2 bases and J by 5 bases. There are 14 residues in the CDR3. The CDR3 DNA reads as TGTGCCAGCAGCGTCCACCCAACTAGCGACGAGCAGTACTTC. This translates into CASSVHPTSDEQYF.

In DNA form, the CDR3 reads TGTGCCAGCAGTGCGCAGGTGTCCTACAATGAGCAGTTCTTC. This codes for CASSAQVSYNEQFF. The chain joins TRBV2 to TRBJ2-1; D gene unclear. Germline V lookup: CDR1 SNHLY, CDR2 FYNNEI. This CDR3 region has 14 residues. V lost 4 bases to trimming and J lost 1 base, with 8 bases between them.

DNA for the CDR3: TGTGCCAGGGGTACAGGGATGAAAGATACGCAGTATTTT. It codes for CARGTGMKDTQYF. This chain connects TRBV2 to TRBJ2-3, with D tentatively TRBD1 (6 bases). Germline lookup yields CDR1 SNHLY and CDR2 FYNNEI. The CDR3 totals 13 residues. V was pared by 9 bases and J by 5 bases, with 15 bases between.

The V gene is TRBV14, the J gene TRBJ2-7; unclear D gene. From germline, CDR1 is SGHDN and CDR2 FVKESK. Trimming removed 6 bases at V and 2 bases at J, with 14 bases between. The CDR3 runs to 14 residues. In DNA, the CDR3 is TGTGCCAGCAGGTCCGGGCCACATCCCTACGAGCAGTACTTC. It encodes CASRSGPHPYEQYF. Combining the CDR3 with reference TRBV14 and TRBJ2-7 gives the whole variable domain EAGVTQFPSHSVIEKGQTVTLRCDPISGHDNLYWYRRVMGKEIKFLLHFVKESKQDESGMPNNRFLAERTGGTYSTLKVQPAELEDSGVYFCASRSGPHPYEQYFGPGTRLTVT.

The V and J genes are TRBV27 and TRBJ1-1; maybe TRBD1 (6 bases). In germline, CDR1 is MNHEY, CDR2 SMNVEV (reference sequence). The CDR3 contains 13 residues. V was pared by 6 bases and J by 4 bases, with 12 bases between. The CDR3 protein is CASRLGQLTEAFF. Here the CDR3 DNA reads TGTGCCAGCAGACTAGGACAGCTCACTGAAGCTTTCTTT.

This clone has more than one count but fewer than ten. The chain carries TRBV29-1 and TRBJ1-2; the match to TRBD1 covers 7 bases. The CDR3 length is 13 residues. Per germline, CDR1 SQVTM and CDR2 ANQGSEA. V shed 7 bases and J 2 bases; nucleotides not matched to a gene: 7. The DNA for the CDR3 is TGCAGCGCTGCGGGACAGCTAAACTATGGCTACACCTTC. It yields the protein CSAAGQLNYGYTF.

The genes are TRBV28 and TRBJ1-2; TRBD1 is a possible D gene (5 bases). Per the germline V gene, CDR1 is MDHEN and CDR2 is SYDVKM. CDR3 length equals 14 residues. Trimming removed 5 bases at V and 4 bases at J, with 14 bases between. The CDR3: CASSVLTVPYGYTF. The CDR3 bases are TGTGCCAGCAGTGTACTGACAGTTCCCTATGGCTACACCTTC.

J is TRBJ2-3 and V is TRBV19; no clear D gene. V was pared by 3 bases and J by 7 bases, with 8 bases between. Germline CDR1 and CDR2: LNHDA and SQIVND (reference sequence). The length of the CDR3 is 12 residues. CDR3: CASSIRANTQYF. The CDR3 region has the DNA TGTGCCAGTAGTATCAGAGCTAATACGCAGTATTTT.

This sequence joins TRBV7-9 and TRBJ2-5, with D hard to call. The CDR3 has 13 amino acids. Germline CDR1 reads SEHNR; CDR2 reads FQNEAQ (reference sequence). V lost 4 bases, J lost 3 bases, and 9 bases lay in between. The CDR3 sequence: CASSSTQKETQYF. As DNA, the CDR3 is TGTGCCAGCAGCTCGACACAAAAAGAGACCCAGTACTTC.